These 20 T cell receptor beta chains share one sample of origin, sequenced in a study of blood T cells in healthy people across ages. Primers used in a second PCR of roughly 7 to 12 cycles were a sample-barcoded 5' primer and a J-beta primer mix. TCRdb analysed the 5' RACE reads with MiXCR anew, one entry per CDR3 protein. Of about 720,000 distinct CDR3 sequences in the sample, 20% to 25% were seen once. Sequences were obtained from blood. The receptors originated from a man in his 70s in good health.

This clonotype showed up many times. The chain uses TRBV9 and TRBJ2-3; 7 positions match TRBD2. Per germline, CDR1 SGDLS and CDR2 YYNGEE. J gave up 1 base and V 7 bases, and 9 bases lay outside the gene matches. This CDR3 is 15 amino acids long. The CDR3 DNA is TGTGCCAGCGGCCTGGGACTACTGGGCACAGATACGCAGTATTTT. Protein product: CASGLGLLGTDTQYF.

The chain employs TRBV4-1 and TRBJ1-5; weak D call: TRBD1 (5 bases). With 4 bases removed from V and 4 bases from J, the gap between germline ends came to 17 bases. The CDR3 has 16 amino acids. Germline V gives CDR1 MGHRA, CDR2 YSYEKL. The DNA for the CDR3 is TGCGCCAGCAGCCCCGACCGGGGGTTTGGTAATCAGCCCCAGCATTTT. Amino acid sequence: CASSPDRGFGNQPQHF.

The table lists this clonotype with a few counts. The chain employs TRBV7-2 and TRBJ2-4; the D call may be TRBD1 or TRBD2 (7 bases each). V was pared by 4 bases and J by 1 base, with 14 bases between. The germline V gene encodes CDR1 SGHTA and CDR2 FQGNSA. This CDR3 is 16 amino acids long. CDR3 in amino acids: CASSSRGEGAKNIQYF. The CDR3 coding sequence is TGTGCCAGCAGCTCCAGGGGGGAGGGGGCCAAAAACATTCAGTACTTC.

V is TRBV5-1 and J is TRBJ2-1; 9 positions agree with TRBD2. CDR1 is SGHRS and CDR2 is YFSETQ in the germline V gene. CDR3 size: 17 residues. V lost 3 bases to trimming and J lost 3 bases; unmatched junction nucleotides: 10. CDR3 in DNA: TGCGCCAGCAGCTCCAGCGCTAGCGGGGACTACTACAATGAGCAGTTCTTC. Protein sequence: CASSSSASGDYYNEQFF.

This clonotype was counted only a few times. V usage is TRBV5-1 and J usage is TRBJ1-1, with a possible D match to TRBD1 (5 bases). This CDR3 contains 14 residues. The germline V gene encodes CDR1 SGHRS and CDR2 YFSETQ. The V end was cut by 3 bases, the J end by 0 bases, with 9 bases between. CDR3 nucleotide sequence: TGCGCCAGCAGCTCCGGACATTTGAACACTGAAGCTTTCTTT. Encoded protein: CASSSGHLNTEAFF.

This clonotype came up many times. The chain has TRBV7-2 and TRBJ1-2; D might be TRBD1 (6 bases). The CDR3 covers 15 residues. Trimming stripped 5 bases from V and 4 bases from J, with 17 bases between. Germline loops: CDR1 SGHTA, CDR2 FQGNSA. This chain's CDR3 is CASSPTRTDFYGYTF. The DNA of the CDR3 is TGTGCCAGCAGCCCCACGCGGACAGACTTCTATGGCTACACCTTC.

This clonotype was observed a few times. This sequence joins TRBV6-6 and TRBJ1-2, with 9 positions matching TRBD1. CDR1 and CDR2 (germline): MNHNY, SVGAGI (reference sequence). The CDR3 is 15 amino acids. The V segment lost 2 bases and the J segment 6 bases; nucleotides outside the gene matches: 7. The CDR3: CASSYTRDRDHGYTF. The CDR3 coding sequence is TGTGCCAGCAGTTACACCCGGGACAGGGACCATGGCTACACCTTC.

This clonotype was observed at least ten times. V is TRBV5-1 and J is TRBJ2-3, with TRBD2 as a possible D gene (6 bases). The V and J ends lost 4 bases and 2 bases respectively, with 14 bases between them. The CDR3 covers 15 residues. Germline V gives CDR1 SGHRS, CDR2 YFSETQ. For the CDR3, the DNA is TGCGCCAGCAGCCCCTTGGGACTCCTCACAGATACGCAGTATTTT. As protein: CASSPLGLLTDTQYF.

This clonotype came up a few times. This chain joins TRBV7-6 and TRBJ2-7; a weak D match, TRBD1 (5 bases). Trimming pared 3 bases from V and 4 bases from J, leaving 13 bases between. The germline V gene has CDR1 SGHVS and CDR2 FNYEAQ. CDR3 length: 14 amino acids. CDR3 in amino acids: CASSLVTESYEQYF. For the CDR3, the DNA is TGTGCCAGCAGCTTGGTGACAGAAAGTTACGAGCAGTACTTC.

Here the CDR3 DNA reads TGCGCCAGCAGCAAGGGACAGGGAATCTACAATGAGCAGTTCTTC. This gives the protein CASSKGQGIYNEQFF. This chain links TRBV5-1 with TRBJ2-1; 9 bases fit TRBD1. The V and J ends lost 4 bases and 3 bases, in that order; junction bases with no gene match: 5. The CDR3 has 15 amino acids. CDR1 SGHRS and CDR2 YFSETQ come from the germline V gene. The entire variable domain, with the rest obtained from reference TRBV5-1 and TRBJ2-1, is as follows: KAGVTQTPRYLIKTRGQQVTLSCSPISGHRSVSWYQQTPGQGLQFLFEYFSETQRNKGNFPGRFSGRQFSNSRSEMNVSTLELGDSALYLCASSKGQGIYNEQFFGPGTRLTVL.

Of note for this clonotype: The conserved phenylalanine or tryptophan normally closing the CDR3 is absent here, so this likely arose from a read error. The CDR3 reads CASSTGGLEQYV. The DNA for the CDR3 is TGTGCCAGCAGCACGGGAGGGTTAGAGCAGTACGTC. The chain uses TRBV14 and TRBJ2-5, with 8 bases that match TRBD2. Germline V CDR1 and CDR2: SGHDN, FVKESK. CDR3 length: 12 residues. The junction had 7 bases not matched to a gene; V was cut back by 5 bases and J by 11 bases.

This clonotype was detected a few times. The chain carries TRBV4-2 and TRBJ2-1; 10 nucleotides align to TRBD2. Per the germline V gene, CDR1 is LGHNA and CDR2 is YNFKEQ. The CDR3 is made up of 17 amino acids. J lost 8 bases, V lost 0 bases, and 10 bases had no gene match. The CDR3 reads CASSQDLILAGRYEQFF. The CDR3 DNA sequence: TGTGCCAGCAGCCAAGATTTGATACTAGCGGGACGGTATGAGCAGTTCTTC.

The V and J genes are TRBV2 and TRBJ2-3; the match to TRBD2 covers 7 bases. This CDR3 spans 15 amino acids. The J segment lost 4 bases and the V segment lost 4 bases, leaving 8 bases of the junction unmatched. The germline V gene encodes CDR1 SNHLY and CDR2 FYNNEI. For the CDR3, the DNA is TGTGCCAGCAGTGTGGAGACTAGCTTCTCAGATACGCAGTATTTT. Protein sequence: CASSVETSFSDTQYF. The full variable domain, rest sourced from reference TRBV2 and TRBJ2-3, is EPEVTQTPSHQVTQMGQEVILRCVPISNHLYFYWYRQILGQKVEFLVSFYNNEISEKSEIFDDQFSVERPDGSNFTLKIRSTKLEDSAMYFCASSVETSFSDTQYFGPGTRLTVL.

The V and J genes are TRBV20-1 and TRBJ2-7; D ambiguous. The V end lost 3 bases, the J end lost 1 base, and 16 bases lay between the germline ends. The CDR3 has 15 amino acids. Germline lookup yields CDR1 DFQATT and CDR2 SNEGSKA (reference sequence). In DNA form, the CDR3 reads TGCAGTGCTAGGTCTCTTGTAGGGCAGTCCTACGAGCAGTACGTC. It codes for CSARSLVGQSYEQYV.

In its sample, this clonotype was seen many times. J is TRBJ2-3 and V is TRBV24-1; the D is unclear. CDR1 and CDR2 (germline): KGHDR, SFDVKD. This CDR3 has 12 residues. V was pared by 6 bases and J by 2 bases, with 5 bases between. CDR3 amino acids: CATSRVTDTQYF. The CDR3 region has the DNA TGTGCCACCAGTAGGGTCACAGATACGCAGTATTTT.

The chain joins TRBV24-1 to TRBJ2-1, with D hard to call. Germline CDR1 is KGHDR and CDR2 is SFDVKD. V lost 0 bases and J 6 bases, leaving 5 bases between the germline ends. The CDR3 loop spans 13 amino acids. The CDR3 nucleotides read TGTGCCACCAGTGATTTGGTGAGCAATGAGCAGTTCTTC. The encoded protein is CATSDLVSNEQFF.

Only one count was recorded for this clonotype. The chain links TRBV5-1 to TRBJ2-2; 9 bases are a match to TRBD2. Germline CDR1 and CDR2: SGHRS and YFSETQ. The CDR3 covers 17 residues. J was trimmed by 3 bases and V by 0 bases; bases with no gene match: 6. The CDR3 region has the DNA TGCGCCAGCAGCTTGGCCTTGATAGCGGGGGACACCGGGGAGCTGTTTTTT. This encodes CASSLALIAGDTGELFF. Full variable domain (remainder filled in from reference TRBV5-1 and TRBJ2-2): KAGVTQTPRYLIKTRGQQVTLSCSPISGHRSVSWYQQTPGQGLQFLFEYFSETQRNKGNFPGRFSGRQFSNSRSEMNVSTLELGDSALYLCASSLALIAGDTGELFFGEGSRLTVL.

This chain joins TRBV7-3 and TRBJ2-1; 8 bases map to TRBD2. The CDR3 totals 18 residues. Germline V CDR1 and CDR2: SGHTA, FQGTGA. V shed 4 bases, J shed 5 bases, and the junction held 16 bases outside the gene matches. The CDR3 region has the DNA TGTGCCAGCAGCTCCACTAGCGGCCGCTTCCCTAAAGACAATGAGCAGTTCTTC. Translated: CASSSTSGRFPKDNEQFF.

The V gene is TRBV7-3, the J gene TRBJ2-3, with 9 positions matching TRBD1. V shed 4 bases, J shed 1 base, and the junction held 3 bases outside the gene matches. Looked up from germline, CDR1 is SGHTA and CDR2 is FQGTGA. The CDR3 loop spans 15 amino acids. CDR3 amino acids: CASSYRGQRTDTQYF. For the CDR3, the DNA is TGTGCCAGCAGCTACAGGGGGCAACGCACAGATACGCAGTATTTT.

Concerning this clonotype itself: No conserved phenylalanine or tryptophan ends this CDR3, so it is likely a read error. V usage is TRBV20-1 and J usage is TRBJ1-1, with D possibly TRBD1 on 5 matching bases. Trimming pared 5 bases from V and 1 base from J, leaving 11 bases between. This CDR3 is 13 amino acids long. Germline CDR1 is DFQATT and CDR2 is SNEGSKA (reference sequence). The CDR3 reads CSAGAWGNTEAFL. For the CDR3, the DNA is TGCAGTGCTGGGGCGTGGGGGAACACTGAAGCTTTCCTT.